This T cell receptor beta chain was profiled in a study of PD-L1 blockade in urothelial cancer. The data were produced by immunoSEQ multiplex PCR, yet TCRdb's version contains in-frame clones alone and is incomplete. This table holds around 110,000 clones, more than 85% found once. This CDR3 comprises 17 residues. The trim removed 5 bases at V and 1 base at J, leaving 9 bases unmatched. The germline gives CDR1 KGHSH, CDR2 LQKENI. The time point: peripheral blood 6 weeks after treatment start. The sequence came from a man aged 60-69 years with urothelial cancer. The V and J genes are TRBV18 and TRBJ2-5; 11 nucleotides agree with TRBD2. The sample consisted of PBMCs, taken around atezolizumab (anti-PD-L1) treatment. The CDR3 coding sequence is TGTGCCAGCTCATCAGGATTAGCGGGAGGGAGCCAAGAGACCCAGTACTTC. Residues: CASSSGLAGGSQETQYF.